A selection of T cell receptor beta chains follows, all from one sample in a study of PD-1 blockade in classical Hodgkin lymphoma. The table came from immunoSEQ multiplex PCR; TCRdb's copy has only in-frame clones and leaves some out. The data show tens of thousands of clones, with about 72% seen just once and 1% to 1.5% held by the top ten. The sequencing here drew on CD4+ T cells from blood, taken before the fourth cycle of nivolumab. These receptors originate from a human donor with classical Hodgkin lymphoma. Each CDR3 is given with its conserved first and last residue. The D gene is left open where the match is weak. Part of the rows lack a size; the others show once, few, many or a class for expanded clones.

V	size	D	J	DNA	CDR3
TRBV2	few	TRBD1	TRBJ1-1	TGTGCCAGCAGTTTCCGGGACAGGGTGAACACTGAAGCTTTCTTT	CASSFRDRVNTEAFF
TRBV6-5	-	TRBD1	TRBJ2-2	TGTGCCAGCAGTTACCGGACAGGGACGAACACCGGGGAGCTGTTTTTT	CASSYRTGTNTGELFF
TRBV7-2	-	-	TRBJ1-1	TGTGCCAGCAGCCCCCCCAGCTTTAACACTGAAGCTTTCTTT	CASSPPSFNTEAFF
TRBV2	-	-	TRBJ1-3	TGTGCCAGCAGTTTAGAGACAAGCCTCGGAAACACCATATATTTT	CASSLETSLGNTIYF
TRBV9	-	TRBD2	TRBJ2-3	TGTGCCAGCAGCCGTGGGGGTGGCGGGGGAGGTTTAAGCACAGATACGCAGTATTTT	CASSRGGGGGGLSTDTQYF
TRBV10-3	-	TRBD2	TRBJ2-7	TGTGCCATCAAAGGGACTAGCTCCTACGAGCAGTACTTC	CAIKGTSSYEQYF
TRBV19	-	-	TRBJ2-1	TGTGCCAGCAAATCCCCCGGGGGGCGCAAGAGCAATGAGCAGTTCTTC	CASKSPGGRKSNEQFF
TRBV2	-	TRBD1	TRBJ2-3	TGTGCCAGCACTCCGACAGGGGGAAGAGGTGCGGGCACAGATACGCAGTATTTT	CASTPTGGRGAGTDTQYF
TRBV30	-	TRBD2	TRBJ2-2	TGTGCCTGGGGCTTTAGCGGGGGGGCCTACACCGGGGAGCTGTTTTTT	CAWGFSGGAYTGELFF
TRBV11-2	-	-	TRBJ2-3	TGTGCCAGCAGCTTAGGTCCAGATACGCAGTATTTT	CASSLGPDTQYF
TRBV7-2	-	-	TRBJ2-5	TGTGCCAGCAGCTTAGACGTCGCACACCCGGCGGGGGAGACCCAGTACTTC	CASSLDVAHPAGETQYF
TRBV19	-	-	TRBJ1-1	TGTGCCAGTAGTATCGGCGTGTTGAGTGAAGCTTTCTTT	CASSIGVLSEAFF
TRBV5-1	-	TRBD1	TRBJ2-5	TGCGCCAGCAGCACCGGGACAGGGGGGTATCAAGAGACCCAGTACTTC	CASSTGTGGYQETQYF
TRBV5-1	-	TRBD2	TRBJ2-3	TGCGCCAGCAGCTTGGACGGGGGGGGCACAGATACGCAGTATTTT	CASSLDGGGTDTQYF
TRBV9	-	-	TRBJ1-1	TGTGCCAGCAGCCCCAGGGACACATTTGGCACTGAAGCTTTCTTT	CASSPRDTFGTEAFF
TRBV7-2	once	TRBD1	TRBJ1-1	TGTGCCAGCAGCTTAGGGGACAGGAGGAACACTGAAGCTTTCTTT	CASSLGDRRNTEAFF
TRBV7-7	-	TRBD2	TRBJ2-5	TGTGCTAGCAGCCCGGGAGGACTAGCGGGGATTGGTGTGGAGACCCAGTACTTC	CASSPGGLAGIGVETQYF
TRBV6-5	-	TRBD1	TRBJ2-7	TGTGCCAGCGGATCCGGGACAGGGCCCGAGCAGTACTTC	CASGSGTGPEQYF
TRBV25-1	-	-	TRBJ1-4	TGTGCCAGCAGTGACCTTAAAGTTGCGGCTAATGAAAAACTGTTTTTT	CASSDLKVAANEKLFF
TRBV27	-	-	TRBJ2-5	TGTGCCAGCAGTTCAAATACAGAGACCCAGTACTTC	CASSSNTETQYF
TRBV2	-	-	TRBJ2-5	TGTGCCAGCAGCTCCCTTAATCCGGGTGAGGGGACCCAGTACTTC	CASSSLNPGEGTQYF
TRBV6-5	-	-	TRBJ2-2	TGTGCCAGCAGTTTCGGGAAGGGTGCCGGGGAGCTGTTTTTT	CASSFGKGAGELFF
TRBV19	-	TRBD1	TRBJ1-6	TGTGCCAGTAAGACCAACTACAGGGGCGGTTATAATTCACCCCTCCACTTT	CASKTNYRGGYNSPLHF
TRBV15	-	-	TRBJ2-5	TGTGCCACCACCCCGGAGTATCCAGGGGAGACCCAGTACTTC	CATTPEYPGETQYF
TRBV29-1	-	-	TRBJ2-1	TGCAGCGTAGATAATGTAGGAGGCCAATACAATGAGCAGTTCTTC	CSVDNVGGQYNEQFF
TRBV19	-	TRBD1	TRBJ1-1	TGTGCCAGTAGTGCACAGGGGGCGTATACTGAAGCTTTCTTT	CASSAQGAYTEAFF
TRBV5-1	few	-	TRBJ1-1	TGCGCCAGCAGCTCAGGTTTAATGAACACTGAAGCTTTCTTT	CASSSGLMNTEAFF
TRBV28	-	-	TRBJ2-2	TGTGCCAGCATTGGAGGGGCGAACACCGGGGAGCTGTTTTTT	CASIGGANTGELFF